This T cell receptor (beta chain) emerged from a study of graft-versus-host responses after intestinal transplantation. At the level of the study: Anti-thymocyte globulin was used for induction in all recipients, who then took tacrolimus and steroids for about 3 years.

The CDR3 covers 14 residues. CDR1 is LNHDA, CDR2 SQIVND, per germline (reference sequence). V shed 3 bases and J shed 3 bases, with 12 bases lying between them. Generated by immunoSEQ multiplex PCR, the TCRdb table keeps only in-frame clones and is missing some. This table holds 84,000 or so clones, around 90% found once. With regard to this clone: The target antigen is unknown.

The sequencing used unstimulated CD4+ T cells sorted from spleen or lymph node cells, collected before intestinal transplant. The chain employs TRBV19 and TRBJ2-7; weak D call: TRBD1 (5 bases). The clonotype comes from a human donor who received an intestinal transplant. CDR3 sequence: CASSMAGNHYEQYF. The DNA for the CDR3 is TGTGCCAGTAGTATGGCAGGGAACCACTACGAGCAGTACTTC.